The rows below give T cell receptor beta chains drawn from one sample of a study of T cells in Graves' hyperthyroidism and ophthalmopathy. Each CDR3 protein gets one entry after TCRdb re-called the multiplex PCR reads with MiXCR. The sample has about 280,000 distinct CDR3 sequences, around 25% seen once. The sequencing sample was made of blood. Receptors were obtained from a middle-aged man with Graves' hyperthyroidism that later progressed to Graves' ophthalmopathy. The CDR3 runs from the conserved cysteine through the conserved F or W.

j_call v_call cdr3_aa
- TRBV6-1 CASRPPGLAWETQYF
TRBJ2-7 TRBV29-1 CSVTTGTGVGEQYF
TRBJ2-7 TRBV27 CASSFGTGWYEQYF
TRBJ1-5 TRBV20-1 CSAPETYSNQPQHF
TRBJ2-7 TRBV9 CASSVGGQNKYEQYF
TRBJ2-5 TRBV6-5 CASWKGLSQETQYF
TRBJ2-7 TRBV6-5 CASSYRGTSAYEQYF
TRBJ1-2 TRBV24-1 CATSPNSYGYTF
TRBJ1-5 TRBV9 CASSVEPGGHQPQHF
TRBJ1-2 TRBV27 CASRDYYGYTF
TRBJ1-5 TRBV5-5 CASSLFQGLNQPQHF
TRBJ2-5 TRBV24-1 CATSDLGPPRTQYF
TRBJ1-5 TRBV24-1 CATSDPTARDNQPQHF
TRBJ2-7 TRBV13 CASSSHSYEQYF
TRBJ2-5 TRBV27 CASSQLTDETQYF